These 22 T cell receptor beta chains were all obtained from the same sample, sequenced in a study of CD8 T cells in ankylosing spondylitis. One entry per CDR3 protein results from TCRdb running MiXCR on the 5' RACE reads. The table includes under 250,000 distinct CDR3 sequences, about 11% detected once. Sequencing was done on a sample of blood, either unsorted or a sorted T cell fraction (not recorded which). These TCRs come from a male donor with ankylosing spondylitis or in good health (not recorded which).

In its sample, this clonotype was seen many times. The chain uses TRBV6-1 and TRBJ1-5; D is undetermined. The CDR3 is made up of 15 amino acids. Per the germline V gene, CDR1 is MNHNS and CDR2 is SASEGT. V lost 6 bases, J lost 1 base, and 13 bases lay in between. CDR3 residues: CASRPLGPSNQPQHF. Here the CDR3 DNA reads TGTGCCAGCAGGCCTTTAGGCCCGAGCAATCAGCCCCAGCATTTT.

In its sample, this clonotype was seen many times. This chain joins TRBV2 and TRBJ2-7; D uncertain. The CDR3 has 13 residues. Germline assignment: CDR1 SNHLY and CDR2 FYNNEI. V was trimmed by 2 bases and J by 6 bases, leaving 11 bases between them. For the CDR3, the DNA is TGTGCCAGCAGTGAAATAAGAGGCGGCGAGCAGTACTTC. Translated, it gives CASSEIRGGEQYF.

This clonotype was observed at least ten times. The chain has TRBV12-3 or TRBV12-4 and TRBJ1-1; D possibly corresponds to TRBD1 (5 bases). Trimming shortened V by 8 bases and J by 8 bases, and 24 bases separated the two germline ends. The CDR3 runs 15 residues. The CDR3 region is CASLRFRGPGSEAFF. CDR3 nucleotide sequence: TGTGCCAGCTTGAGATTCCGGGGACCCGGGTCGGAAGCTTTCTTT.

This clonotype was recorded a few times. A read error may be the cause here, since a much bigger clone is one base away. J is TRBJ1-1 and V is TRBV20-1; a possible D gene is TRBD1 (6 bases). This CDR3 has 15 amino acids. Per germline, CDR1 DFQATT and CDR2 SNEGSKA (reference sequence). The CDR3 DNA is TGCTGTGCTTACAGCAGGGGTATATATGGCACTGAAGCTTTCTTT. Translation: CCAYSRGIYGTEAFF.

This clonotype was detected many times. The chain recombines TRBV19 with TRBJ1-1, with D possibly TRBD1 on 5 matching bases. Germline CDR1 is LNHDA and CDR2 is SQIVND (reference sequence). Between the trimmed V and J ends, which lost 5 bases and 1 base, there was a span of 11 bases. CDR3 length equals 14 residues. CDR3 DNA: TGTGCCAGTAGTTCTCGACAGCCGAACACTGAAGCTTTCTTT. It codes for CASSSRQPNTEAFF.

CDR3 region: CASSPQLAGGPYEQYF. CDR3 coding DNA: TGTGCCAGCAGCCCGCAACTAGCGGGAGGGCCCTACGAGCAGTACTTC. The V call is TRBV7-8, the J call TRBJ2-7; TRBD2 agrees at 13 bases. The CDR3 extends over 16 amino acids. Germline assignment: CDR1 SGHVS and CDR2 FQNEAQ. V dropped 5 bases and J dropped 2; count of bases not matched to a gene: 6.

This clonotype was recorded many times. The CDR3 DNA is TGTGCCACCTATAAGTACTACAGGGGAAGAAGCTATGGCTACACCTTC. Its translation: CATYKYYRGRSYGYTF. This chain uses TRBV24-1 with TRBJ1-2, with 7 nucleotides matching TRBD1. Germline V gives CDR1 KGHDR, CDR2 SFDVKD. The length of the CDR3 is 16 residues. The trim removed 9 bases at V and 4 bases at J, leaving 16 bases unmatched.

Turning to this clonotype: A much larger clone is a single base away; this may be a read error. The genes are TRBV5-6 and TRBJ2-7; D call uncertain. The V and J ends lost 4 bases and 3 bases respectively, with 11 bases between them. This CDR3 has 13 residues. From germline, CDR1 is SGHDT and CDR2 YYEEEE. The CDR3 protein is CASSQIRDYEQYF. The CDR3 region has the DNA TGTGCCAGCAGCCAGATAAGGGACTACGAGCAGTACTTC.

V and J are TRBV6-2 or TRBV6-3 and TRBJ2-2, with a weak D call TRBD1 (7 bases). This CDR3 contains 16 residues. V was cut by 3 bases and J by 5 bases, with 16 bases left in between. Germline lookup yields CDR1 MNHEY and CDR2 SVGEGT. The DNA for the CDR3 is TGTGCCAGCAGTTATCCAGCAGGGGGGTTTACCGGGGAGCTGTTTTTT. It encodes CASSYPAGGFTGELFF.

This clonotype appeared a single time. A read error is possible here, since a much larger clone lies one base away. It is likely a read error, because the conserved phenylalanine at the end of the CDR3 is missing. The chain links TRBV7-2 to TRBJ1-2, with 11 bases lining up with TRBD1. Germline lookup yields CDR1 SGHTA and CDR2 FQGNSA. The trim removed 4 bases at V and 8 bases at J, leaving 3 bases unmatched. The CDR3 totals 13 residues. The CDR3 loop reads CASSWTGGEGYTI. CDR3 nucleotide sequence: TGTGCCAGCAGCTGGACAGGGGGCGAGGGCTACACCATC.

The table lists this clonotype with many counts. The CDR3 coding sequence is TGTGCCAGCAGCTTAATGCGGACTCTTAGCAATCAGCCCCAGCATTTT. Residues: CASSLMRTLSNQPQHF. The V call is TRBV7-8, the J call TRBJ1-5; D call uncertain. The length of the CDR3 is 16 residues. V lost 2 bases and J 0 bases, leaving 11 bases between the germline ends. Germline V lookup: CDR1 SGHVS, CDR2 FQNEAQ.

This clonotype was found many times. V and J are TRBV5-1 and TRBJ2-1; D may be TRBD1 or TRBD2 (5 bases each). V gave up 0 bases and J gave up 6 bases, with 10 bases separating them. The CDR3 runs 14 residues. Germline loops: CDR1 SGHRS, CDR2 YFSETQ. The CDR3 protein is CASSLVTGTNEQFF. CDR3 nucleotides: TGCGCCAGCAGCTTGGTTACGGGGACCAATGAGCAGTTCTTC.

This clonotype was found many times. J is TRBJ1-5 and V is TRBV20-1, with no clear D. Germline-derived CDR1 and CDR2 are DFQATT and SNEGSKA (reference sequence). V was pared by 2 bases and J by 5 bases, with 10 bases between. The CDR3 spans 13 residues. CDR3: CSARSSGDQPQHF. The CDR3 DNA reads TGCAGTGCTAGAAGTTCAGGTGATCAGCCCCAGCATTTT.

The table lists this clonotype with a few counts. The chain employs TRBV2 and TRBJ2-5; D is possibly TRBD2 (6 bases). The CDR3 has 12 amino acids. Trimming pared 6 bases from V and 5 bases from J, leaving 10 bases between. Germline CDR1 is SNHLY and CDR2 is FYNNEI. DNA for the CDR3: TGTGCCAGCAGAGCCGGGACTGAGACCCAGTACTTC. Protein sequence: CASRAGTETQYF. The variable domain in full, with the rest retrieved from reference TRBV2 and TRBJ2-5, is EPEVTQTPSHQVTQMGQEVILRCVPISNHLYFYWYRQILGQKVEFLVSFYNNEISEKSEIFDDQFSVERPDGSNFTLKIRSTKLEDSAMYFCASRAGTETQYFGPGTRLLVL.

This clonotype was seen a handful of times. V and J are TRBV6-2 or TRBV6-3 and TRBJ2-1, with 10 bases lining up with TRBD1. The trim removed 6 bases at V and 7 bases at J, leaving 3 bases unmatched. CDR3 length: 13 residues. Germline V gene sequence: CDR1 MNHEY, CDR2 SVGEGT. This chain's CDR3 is CASRGQGGNEQFF. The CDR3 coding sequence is TGTGCCAGCAGAGGACAGGGGGGGAATGAGCAGTTCTTC.

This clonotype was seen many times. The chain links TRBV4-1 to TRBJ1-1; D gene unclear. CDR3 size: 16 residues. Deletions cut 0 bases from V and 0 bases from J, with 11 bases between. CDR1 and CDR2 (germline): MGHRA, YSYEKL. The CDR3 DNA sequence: TGCGCCAGCAGCCAAGAGCGGGGTCTGATGAACACTGAAGCTTTCTTT. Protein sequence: CASSQERGLMNTEAFF.

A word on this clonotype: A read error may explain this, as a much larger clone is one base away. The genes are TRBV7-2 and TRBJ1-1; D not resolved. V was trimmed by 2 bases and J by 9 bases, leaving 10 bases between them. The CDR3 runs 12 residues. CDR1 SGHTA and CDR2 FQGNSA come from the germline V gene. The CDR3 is CASSLSNGQAFF. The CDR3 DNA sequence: TGTGCCAGCAGCTTAAGCAACGGTCAAGCTTTCTTT.

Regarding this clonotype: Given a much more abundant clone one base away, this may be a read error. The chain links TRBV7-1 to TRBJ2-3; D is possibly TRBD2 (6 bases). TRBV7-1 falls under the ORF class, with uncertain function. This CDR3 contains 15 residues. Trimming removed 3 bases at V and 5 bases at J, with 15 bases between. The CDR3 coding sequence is TGTGCCAGCAGCTCTGGCTTCGGGAGTGGAGATACGCAGTATTTT. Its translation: CASSSGFGSGDTQYF.

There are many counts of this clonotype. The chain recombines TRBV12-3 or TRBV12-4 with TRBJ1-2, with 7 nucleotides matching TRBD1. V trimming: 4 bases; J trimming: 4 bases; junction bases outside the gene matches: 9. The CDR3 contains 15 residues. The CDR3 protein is CASSSKGGAGYGYTF. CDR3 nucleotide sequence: TGTGCCAGCAGTTCAAAAGGGGGCGCCGGCTATGGCTACACCTTC.

As DNA, the CDR3 is TGTGCCAGCAGTTCTATAGCGGAGCTTCCCTACGAGCAGTACTTC. Its protein product is CASSSIAELPYEQYF. The J gene is TRBJ2-7, the V gene TRBV6-5; D might be TRBD2 (6 bases). The V gene lost 4 bases and the J gene lost 2 bases, with 15 bases spanning the gap. CDR1 is MNHEY, CDR2 SVGAGI, per germline. CDR3 length: 15 residues.

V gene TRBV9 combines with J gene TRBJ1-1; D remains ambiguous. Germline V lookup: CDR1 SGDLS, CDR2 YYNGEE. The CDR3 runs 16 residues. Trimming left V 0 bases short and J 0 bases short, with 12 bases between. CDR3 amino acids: CASSVDPGEMNTEAFF. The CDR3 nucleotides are TGTGCCAGCAGCGTAGATCCGGGTGAGATGAACACTGAAGCTTTCTTT.

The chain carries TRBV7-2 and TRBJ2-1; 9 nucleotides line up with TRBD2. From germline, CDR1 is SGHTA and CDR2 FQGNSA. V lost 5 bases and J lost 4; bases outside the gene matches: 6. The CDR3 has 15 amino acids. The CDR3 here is CASSLSGSPYNEQFF. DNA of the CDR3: TGTGCCAGCAGCCTTAGCGGGAGTCCTTACAATGAGCAGTTCTTC. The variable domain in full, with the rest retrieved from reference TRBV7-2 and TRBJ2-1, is GAGVSQSPSNKVTEKGKDVELRCDPISGHTALYWYRQSLGQGLEFLIYFQGNSAPDKSGLPSDRFSAERTGGSVSTLTIQRTQQEDSAVYLCASSLSGSPYNEQFFGPGTRLTVL.